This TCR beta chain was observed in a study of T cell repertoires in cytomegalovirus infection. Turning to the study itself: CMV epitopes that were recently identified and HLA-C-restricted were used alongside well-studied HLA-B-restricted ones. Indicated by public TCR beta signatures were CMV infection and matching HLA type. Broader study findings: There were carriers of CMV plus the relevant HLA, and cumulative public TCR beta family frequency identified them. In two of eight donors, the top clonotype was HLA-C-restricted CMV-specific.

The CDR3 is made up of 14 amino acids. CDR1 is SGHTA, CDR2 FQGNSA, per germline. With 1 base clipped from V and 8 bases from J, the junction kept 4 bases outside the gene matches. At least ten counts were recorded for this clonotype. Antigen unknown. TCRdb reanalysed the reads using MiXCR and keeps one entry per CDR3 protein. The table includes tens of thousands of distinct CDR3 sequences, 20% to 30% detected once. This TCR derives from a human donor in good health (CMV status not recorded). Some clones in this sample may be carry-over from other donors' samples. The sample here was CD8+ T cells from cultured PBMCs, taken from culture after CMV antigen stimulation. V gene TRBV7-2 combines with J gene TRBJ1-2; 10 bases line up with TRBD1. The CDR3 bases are TGTGCCAGCAGCTTAGGCGGGACAGGGGTCGGCTACACCTTC. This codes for CASSLGGTGVGYTF.